The 8 T cell receptor beta chains below were found in one sample sequenced in a study of cytomegalovirus exposure and HLA in healthy donors. PCR was performed using 60 Vbeta and 13 Jbeta primers. TCRdb's copy holds only in-frame clones and misses some; the assay was immunoSEQ multiplex PCR. This table holds 130,000 or so clones, around 80% found once. Source material: PBMCs. The receptors originated from a man between 25 and 39 years old in good health and CMV-seronegative.

J is TRBJ2-5 and V is TRBV18; D is perhaps TRBD1 (6 bases). CDR1 is KGHSH, CDR2 LQKENI, per germline. The CDR3 spans 17 residues. V shed 2 bases and J shed 2 bases, with 18 bases lying between them. CDR3 nucleotide sequence: TGTGCCAGCTCACCAAACCAGCCAGGGGCGTTACAAGAGACCCAGTACTTC. Encoded protein: CASSPNQPGALQETQYF.

The chain carries TRBV19 and TRBJ1-5; tentatively, D is TRBD1 (5 bases). From germline, CDR1 is LNHDA and CDR2 SQIVND (reference sequence). The V gene lost 7 bases and the J gene lost 4 bases, with 14 bases spanning the gap. The CDR3 totals 14 residues. In nucleotides, the CDR3 is TGTGCCAGTACCCTGGGGGGAGCTAATCAGCCCCAGCATTTT. It specifies CASTLGGANQPQHF.

The CDR3 sequence is CSVATTAEGQPQHF. The DNA for the CDR3 is TGCAGCGTCGCCACTACAGCGGAAGGTCAGCCCCAGCATTTT. The chain has TRBV29-1 and TRBJ1-5; unclear D gene. Looked up from germline, CDR1 is SQVTM and CDR2 is ANQGSEA. V was cut by 6 bases and J by 6 bases, with 18 bases left in between. CDR3 length: 14 residues. Drawing the rest from reference TRBV29-1 and TRBJ1-5, the complete variable domain is SAVISQKPSRDICQRGTSLTIQCQVDSQVTMMFWYRQQPGQSLTLIATANQGSEATYESGFVIDKFPISRPNLTFSTLTVSNMSPEDSSIYLCSVATTAEGQPQHFGDGTRLSIL.

This chain joins TRBV2 and TRBJ2-7, with D tentatively TRBD2 (7 bases). The V end lost 7 bases, the J end lost 6 bases, and 25 bases lay between the germline ends. Germline CDR1 SNHLY, CDR2 FYNNEI. The CDR3 has 16 residues. CDR3 residues: CASKGGGHVGLGEQYF. In DNA form, the CDR3 reads TGTGCCAGCAAAGGCGGGGGCCATGTGGGTTTGGGCGAGCAGTACTTC.

As DNA, the CDR3 is TGTGCCAGCAGCCGGAGACAGGTGGGGCCCTACGAGCAGTACTTC. Amino acids: CASSRRQVGPYEQYF. This sequence joins TRBV6-5 and TRBJ2-7; weak D call: TRBD1 (6 bases). This CDR3 region has 15 residues. V gave up 6 bases and J gave up 2 bases, with 17 bases separating them. Germline V gene data show CDR1 as MNHEY and CDR2 as SVGAGI.

This chain connects TRBV11-2 to TRBJ1-5; unclear D gene. Germline V gene lookup returns CDR1 SGHAT and CDR2 FQNNGV. The CDR3 totals 13 residues. V lost 1 base to trimming and J lost 3 bases, with 4 bases between them. The CDR3 is CASSLGVNQPQHF. The CDR3 nucleotides read TGTGCCAGCAGCTTAGGAGTCAATCAGCCCCAGCATTTT.

This sequence joins TRBV29-1 and TRBJ1-6; TRBD1 aligns across 9 bases. Germline V gene data show CDR1 as SQVTM and CDR2 as ANQGSEA. Losses at the gene ends were 7 bases for V and 8 bases for J; bases not matched to a gene: 3. This CDR3 comprises 12 residues. CDR3 sequence (DNA): TGCAGCGCGAGACAGGGGGATTCACCCCTCCACTTT. Amino acid sequence: CSARQGDSPLHF.

The chain links TRBV9 to TRBJ1-5, with D maybe TRBD1 (5 bases). The CDR3 length is 15 residues. V was cut by 4 bases and J by 7 bases, with 18 bases left in between. CDR1 is SGDLS and CDR2 is YYNGEE in the germline V gene. This CDR3 reads CASSPGWGEGQPQHF. DNA for the CDR3: TGTGCCAGCAGCCCAGGATGGGGGGAAGGGCAGCCCCAGCATTTT.